This T cell receptor (beta chain) was captured by sequencing in a study of T cells in Graves' hyperthyroidism and ophthalmopathy. Overall study results and limits: The blood repertoire included most of the expanded thyroid clonotypes above 0.001.

Trimming took 5 bases from V and 2 from J; bases not matched to a gene: 8. Germline CDR1 DFQATT, CDR2 SNEGSKA (reference sequence). This CDR3 is 15 amino acids long. Researchers amplified the TCR beta CDR3 regions from RNA transcripts. In the first-round RT-PCR of the TCR CDR3, the HTBI primer set was used. TCRdb used MiXCR to reprocess the multiplex PCR reads, holding one entry per CDR3 protein. The sample has about 130,000 distinct CDR3 sequences; less than 25% are singletons. The sample holds many counts of this clonotype. Its antigen is currently unknown. This TCR came from a woman in her 50s with Graves' hyperthyroidism that later progressed to Graves' ophthalmopathy. Sequencing was carried out using blood. The genes are TRBV20-1 and TRBJ1-5, with 8 bases aligning to TRBD1. The CDR3 spells CSAGRDRIGNQPQHF. CDR3 nucleotide sequence: TGCAGTGCTGGCAGGGACAGGATAGGCAATCAGCCCCAGCATTTT.